This TCR beta chain was sequenced during a study of lymphopenia after photon versus proton radiotherapy. J lost 7 bases, V lost 4 bases, and 8 bases had no gene match. Germline V gene data show CDR1 as KGHSH and CDR2 as LQKENI. This CDR3 region has 15 residues. Findings and caveats of the study: Photon-treated patients lost naive T cells and TCR diversity; proton-treated stayed stable. Post-nadir diversity loss with photons came from oligoclonal expansion, particularly CD8+ Temra cells. Survival link was tested only in deceased patients; proton benefit remains a possibility. Larger post-nadir TCR diversity loss correlated inversely with survival in deceased patients.

Produced via immunoSEQ multiplex PCR; TCRdb's table is partial and in-frame only. The sample carries over 35,000 clones, approximately 80% recorded once. A remark on this clone: The antigen remains unidentified.

The V and J genes are TRBV18 and TRBJ2-7; 12 bases line up with TRBD1. Sample: peripheral blood, taken from a patient treated with proton-based radiotherapy. This receptor was obtained from a woman between 65 and 79 years old with pancreatic cancer. In nucleotides, the CDR3 is TGTGCCAGCTCACTCACCGGGACAGGGGGCAGTGAGCAGTACTTC. The encoded protein is CASSLTGTGGSEQYF.